The entry below describes one TCR beta chain. This clone was found once. Its binding antigen is unknown. Within one base of it there is no much larger clone, and no base qualities were kept. The CDR3, cysteine through phenylalanine, is 15 amino acids long. Only the CDR3 region is kept as DNA, spanning 45 bases read in frame from base 1. The trim is 0 bases for V and 1 base for J, with a gap of 10 bases between the germline ends. CDR1 and CDR2, looked up from the germline V gene, are SGHRS and YFSETQ. The sample is drawn from a study of blood T cell repertoires in COVID-19 (TCRdb year 2020). Notes on the research overall: Samples covering the acute and convalescent phases of COVID-19 were provided by collaborators in the United States, Italy and Spain. The material from the prospective study consisted of cDNA or gDNA derived from T cells, B-cell-depleted T cells, or PBMCs. Deeply sampled blood TCRbeta repertoires from subjects exposed to, actively infected with, or recovered from COVID-19 were included in the dataset. A freely available public database, intended as a resource for researchers studying the immune response to SARS-CoV-2, is where the repertoires were released. Samples came from the ongoing ImmuneRACE study (first 160 participants) plus 1,254 subjects from 6 global collaborators. The sample metadata nearly always contained a de-identified subject ID, COVID-19 status, age in years and sex. HLA class I and class II types, where available, came from metadata supplied by the sample provider rather than from assay-based typing.

General findings and caveats noted by the study authors: The amount of clinical and demographic metadata varied by source and participant and was provided uncurated.

Participants in the prospective study were aged roughly 18 to 89 years, lived in some 24 United States geographic areas, and enrolled through a virtual design. To assign participants to cohorts, the prospective study relied on clinical history that participants themselves reported in a screening survey and a study questionnaire. Mobile phlebotomists in the prospective study collected whole blood, serum and a nasopharyngeal or oropharyngeal swab from every participant. Prospective study participants could optionally give additional blood draws and questionnaires over an approximately 2-month period. Blood samples from the prospective study were shipped frozen or at room temperature prior to DNA extraction. TCRbeta CDR3 regions were amplified from genomic DNA by means of the immunoSEQ Assay, a bias-controlled multiplex PCR. The study's own analysis went as follows. The number of nucleated cells in each sample was estimated by amplification of reference gene primers within the assay. To quantify the absolute abundance of each unique TCRbeta CDR3 rearrangement, sequence reads were collapsed and filtered. Productive Simpson clonality was computed per sample as the square root of Simpson's diversity index over productive rearrangements. The table was pulled from immuneACCESS by TCRdb, which kept in-frame rearrangements only. Such tables lose some clones; where checked, under half of the loss comes from unresolved V genes, and the rest has no known cause. V and J calls and clone size are those listed in that table; D and trimming were worked out from the DNA. The sample table holds 140,000 or so clones, of which about 83% were seen once. Approximately 3% of the sample comes from the top ten.

The chain is encoded by TRBV5-1 joined to TRBJ1-1; the D region possibly corresponds to TRBD1 (5 bases align). The clonotype was recovered from a woman in her forties or fifties with acute COVID-19. Sequencing was done on a sample of PBMCs or T cells enriched from blood (not recorded which). The CDR3 protein sequence reads: CASSLDGGENTEAFF. The DNA sequence is as follows: TGCGCCAGCAGCTTGGACGGGGGAGAGAACACTGAAGCTTTCTTT.